Below, 29 T cell receptor beta chains from the same sample are listed, as sequenced in a study of T cell responses to AZD1222 COVID-19 vaccine. Measured with immunoSEQ multiplex PCR; TCRdb has only the in-frame clones, and not every one. The sample carries 90,000 to 120,000 clones, more than 70% recorded once. The sequencing here drew on peripheral blood, taken on day 0 of AZD1222 vaccination. The receptors here all came from an adult in good health.

This clone is a singleton in its sample. The chain links TRBV4-1 to TRBJ2-1; 13 nucleotides match TRBD2. Germline V gene sequence: CDR1 MGHRA, CDR2 YSYEKL. J was trimmed by 1 base and V by 4 bases; bases with no gene match: 4. The CDR3 totals 17 residues. The DNA of the CDR3 is TGCGCCAGCAGCCGTGGGACTAGCGGGGTTTCCTACAATGAGCAGTTCTTC. This gives the protein CASSRGTSGVSYNEQFF.

The CDR3 spells CASSLNRVEGNQPQHF. The CDR3 DNA follows: TGTGCCAGCTCACTCAATCGGGTTGAGGGCAATCAGCCCCAGCATTTT. The J gene is TRBJ1-5, the V gene TRBV18, with unresolved D. Germline CDR1 reads KGHSH; CDR2 reads LQKENI. The CDR3 totals 16 residues. Between the trimmed V and J ends, which lost 4 bases and 2 bases, there was a span of 15 bases.

The count of this clone is one. The rearrangement uses TRBV30 and TRBJ2-1; the D gene is possibly TRBD1 (5 bases). V was trimmed by 0 bases and J by 9 bases, leaving 15 bases between them. CDR3 length: 14 residues. CDR1 and CDR2 (germline): GTSNPN, SVGIG (reference sequence). CDR3 nucleotide sequence: TGTGCCTGGAGTGTGGGGCGGACCCACCTTGAGCAGTTCTTC. This encodes CAWSVGRTHLEQFF.

The chain combines TRBV19 with TRBJ2-6; D is unresolved. Trimming took 3 bases from V and 0 from J, leaving 6 bases between them. CDR1 and CDR2 (germline): LNHDA, SQIVND (reference sequence). The CDR3 spans 15 residues. The CDR3 is CASSISLSGANVLTF. In DNA form, the CDR3 reads TGTGCCAGTAGTATCAGTCTCTCTGGGGCCAACGTCCTGACTTTC.

The sample holds one count of this clone. The CDR3 DNA sequence: TGTGCCAGCAGAAAGCCGCGGGCCCCAGATACGCAGTATTTT. It codes for CASRKPRAPDTQYF. The V gene is TRBV27, the J gene TRBJ2-3, with TRBD2 as a possible D gene (5 bases). The CDR3 length is 14 residues. Between the trimmed V and J ends, which lost 6 bases and 4 bases, there was a span of 14 bases. CDR1 MNHEY and CDR2 SMNVEV come from the germline V gene (reference sequence).

This clone has a handful of counts. This chain uses TRBV19 with TRBJ2-2; D remains unclear. The CDR3 is 13 amino acids. Trimming pared 10 bases from V and 3 bases from J, leaving 12 bases between. Looked up from germline, CDR1 is LNHDA and CDR2 is SQIVND (reference sequence). DNA for the CDR3: TGTGCCACCACAGACCAGCACACCGGGGAGCTGTTTTTT. This translates into CATTDQHTGELFF.

V is TRBV29-1 and J is TRBJ2-2; the match to TRBD2 covers 7 bases. V was clipped by 4 bases and J by 7 bases; unmatched bases: 6. CDR1 is SQVTM and CDR2 is ANQGSEA in the germline V gene. The CDR3 consists of 13 residues. CDR3 region: CSVGDYGHGELFF. CDR3 coding DNA: TGCAGCGTTGGGGACTATGGCCACGGGGAGCTGTTTTTT.

The genes are TRBV29-1 and TRBJ2-7; D is perhaps TRBD1 (6 bases). This CDR3 has 13 residues. V was trimmed by 2 bases and J by 3 bases, leaving 11 bases between them. CDR1 is SQVTM, CDR2 ANQGSEA, per germline. In DNA, the CDR3 is TGCAGCGTTGAAAGGGGACAAAGCTACGAGCAGTACTTC. Protein product: CSVERGQSYEQYF.

The V call is TRBV3-1 (or the pseudogene TRBV3-2), the J call TRBJ2-2, with 9 bases lining up with TRBD2. The CDR3 has 16 amino acids. The V segment lost 1 base and the J segment 4 bases; nucleotides outside the gene matches: 4. CDR1 is LGHDT and CDR2 is YNNKEL in the germline V gene (reference sequence). This CDR3 reads CASSQGAGGTTGELFF. The CDR3 nucleotides read TGTGCCAGCAGCCAAGGGGCGGGAGGGACCACCGGGGAGCTGTTTTTT.

The CDR3, as DNA: TGTGCCAGCAGCTTAGTCGCTAGCGGGGCGAATGAGCAGTTCTTC. The encoded protein is CASSLVASGANEQFF. This chain connects TRBV11-2 to TRBJ2-1; 9 positions agree with TRBD2. Losses at the gene ends were 1 base for V and 7 bases for J; bases not matched to a gene: 5. CDR1 and CDR2 (germline): SGHAT, FQNNGV. The CDR3 has 15 amino acids.

The CDR3 nucleotides are TGTGCCAGTACCTTATTGACAGGGCCGAACACTGAAGCTTTCTTT. It codes for CASTLLTGPNTEAFF. V and J are TRBV19 and TRBJ1-1, with 7 bases fitting TRBD1. Per the germline V gene, CDR1 is LNHDA and CDR2 is SQIVND (reference sequence). The V gene end was trimmed by 7 bases and the J gene end by 1 base; junction bases not matched to a gene: 9. The CDR3 spans 15 residues.

The J gene is TRBJ1-4, the V gene TRBV13; TRBD1 matches at 8 bases. The germline CDR1 and CDR2 sequences are PRHDT and FYEKMQ (reference sequence). J was trimmed by 8 bases and V by 6 bases; bases with no gene match: 8. The CDR3 has 14 amino acids. The CDR3 coding sequence is TGTGCCAGCAGGAGGACAGGGTCGGGGGAAAAACTGTTTTTT. Translating gives CASRRTGSGEKLFF. The entire variable domain, with the rest obtained from reference TRBV13 and TRBJ1-4, is as follows: AAGVIQSPRHLIKEKRETATLKCYPIPRHDTVYWYQQGPGQDPQFLISFYEKMQSDKGSIPDRFSAQQFSDYHSELNMSSLELGDSALYFCASRRTGSGEKLFFGSGTQLSVL.

The chain has TRBV5-6 and TRBJ1-2, with D maybe TRBD1 (6 bases). CDR1 SGHDT and CDR2 YYEEEE come from the germline V gene. The CDR3 loop spans 14 amino acids. The V end lost 4 bases, the J end lost 4 bases, and 14 bases lay between the germline ends. CDR3 sequence reads: CASSPNRQAYGYTF. The CDR3 nucleotides read TGTGCCAGCAGCCCGAACCGACAGGCCTATGGCTACACCTTC.

The DNA for the CDR3 is TGTGCCAGCAGTCCCGTCCAATTAGCCAAAAACATTCAGTACTTC. Amino acids: CASSPVQLAKNIQYF. The chain recombines TRBV6-2 or TRBV6-3 with TRBJ2-4, with D hard to call. Trimming removed 5 bases from V and 0 bases from J, with 11 bases in between. CDR1 and CDR2 (germline): MNHEY, SVGEGT. The CDR3 loop spans 15 amino acids.

The rearrangement uses TRBV11-1 and TRBJ2-1, with D maybe TRBD1 (6 bases). The germline V and J ends were trimmed by 5 bases and 4 bases, with 12 bases remaining between them. This CDR3 is 14 amino acids long. Germline values: CDR1 SGHAT, CDR2 FQDESV (reference sequence). In DNA form, the CDR3 reads TGTGCCAGCAGCGCGGACAGATCTTACAATGAGCAGTTCTTC. As protein: CASSADRSYNEQFF.

CDR3 bases: TGTGCCAGCAGCTCCCCTGGTCAGCCCTTCGGGGAGCAGTACTTC. It yields the protein CASSSPGQPFGEQYF. The V gene is TRBV6-5, the J gene TRBJ2-7; D not resolved. This CDR3 contains 15 residues. Germline V gene lookup returns CDR1 MNHEY and CDR2 SVGAGI. Trimming removed 6 bases at V and 7 bases at J, with 22 bases between.

The chain couples TRBV19 to TRBJ2-7; D gene ambiguous. Germline V gene lookup returns CDR1 LNHDA and CDR2 SQIVND (reference sequence). This CDR3 has 14 residues. Trimming cost V 3 bases and J 5 bases, with 14 bases left between them. The CDR3 bases are TGTGCCAGTAGTATCCTGAGCTCTCGGGACGAGCAGTACTTC. Amino acid sequence: CASSILSSRDEQYF.

The chain links TRBV5-1 to TRBJ1-2; unclear D gene. With 0 bases removed from V and 0 bases from J, the gap between germline ends came to 6 bases. The CDR3 is 14 residues long. Germline CDR1 reads SGHRS; CDR2 reads YFSETQ. The CDR3 nucleotides are TGCGCCAGCAGCTTGGAGAGGGCTAACTATGGCTACACCTTC. It translates to CASSLERANYGYTF.

The genes are TRBV7-8 and TRBJ2-7, with TRBD1 identical over 9 bases. In germline, CDR1 is SGHVS, CDR2 FQNEAQ. The CDR3 runs 15 residues. V shed 1 base, J shed 3 bases, and the junction held 4 bases outside the gene matches. The CDR3 nucleotides are TGTGCCAGCAGCTTAGGACAGGGGGGAGGCTACGAGCAGTACTTC. It codes for CASSLGQGGGYEQYF.

The rearrangement links TRBV28 to TRBJ2-5; maybe TRBD1 (6 bases). CDR1 MDHEN and CDR2 SYDVKM come from the germline V gene. The CDR3 has 13 amino acids. Trimming stripped 7 bases from V and 5 bases from J, with 14 bases between. The CDR3 bases are TGTGCCAGCAAACCCGGACAGAGGGAGACCCAGTACTTC. Translation: CASKPGQRETQYF.

The chain links TRBV10-3 to TRBJ2-3; D not certain. The CDR3 sequence is 14 residues long. Trimming took 3 bases from V and 3 from J, leaving 10 bases between them. Germline CDR1 is ENHRY and CDR2 is SYGVKD. This CDR3 is CAISELAETDTQYF. The CDR3 DNA follows: TGTGCCATCAGTGAACTCGCGGAAACAGATACGCAGTATTTT.

This clone was counted once. The rearrangement uses TRBV5-5 and TRBJ2-7; unclear D gene. Trimming took off 6 bases at V and 1 base at J, with 17 bases between the two ends. Germline V CDR1 and CDR2: SGHKS, YYEKEE (reference sequence). The CDR3 spans 15 residues. CDR3 region: CASTNLPPQSYEQYF. CDR3 nucleotides: TGTGCCAGCACGAATCTGCCTCCTCAATCCTACGAGCAGTACTTC.

In its sample, this clone was seen once. V and J are TRBV2 and TRBJ1-6, with 8 nucleotides matching TRBD1. Losses at the gene ends were 5 bases for V and 9 bases for J; bases not matched to a gene: 9. The CDR3 has 15 residues. Germline V gene sequence: CDR1 SNHLY, CDR2 FYNNEI. CDR3 nucleotide sequence: TGTGCCAGCAGTCAACAGGGGGATGAAGGTTCACCCCTCCACTTT. Protein: CASSQQGDEGSPLHF.

The gene calls are TRBV24-1 and TRBJ1-1; no clear D gene. The CDR3 extends over 13 amino acids. V lost 4 bases, J lost 8 bases, and 13 bases lay in between. Germline V CDR1 and CDR2: KGHDR, SFDVKD. As DNA, the CDR3 is TGTGCCACCAGTGACAACAGTGGAGTGGAAGCTTTCTTT. This translates into CATSDNSGVEAFF.

The V gene is TRBV3-1 (or the pseudogene TRBV3-2), the J gene TRBJ2-7; D remains unclear. Germline CDR1 and CDR2: LGHDT and YNNKEL (reference sequence). The CDR3 is 13 residues long. V gave up 1 base and J gave up 5 bases, with 9 bases separating them. The CDR3 DNA follows: TGTGCCAGCAGCCAAGGGGCTTCCCACGAGCAGTACTTC. It is translated as CASSQGASHEQYF.

This sequence joins TRBV18 and TRBJ2-1, with 9 bases aligning to TRBD2. V lost 0 bases to trimming and J lost 7 bases; unmatched junction nucleotides: 4. The CDR3 length is 15 residues. Germline values: CDR1 KGHSH, CDR2 LQKENI. CDR3 protein: CASSPPSGSVNEQFF. As DNA, the CDR3 is TGTGCCAGCTCACCACCTAGCGGGAGTGTTAATGAGCAGTTCTTC.

This chain links TRBV5-6 with TRBJ2-5; TRBD2 matches 8 bases. CDR3 size: 15 residues. The trim removed 5 bases at V and 5 bases at J, leaving 11 bases unmatched. The germline gives CDR1 SGHDT, CDR2 YYEEEE. DNA of the CDR3: TGTGCCAGCAGATTAGAGGTAGCGGGATGGGAGACCCAGTACTTC. This gives the protein CASRLEVAGWETQYF.

The J gene is TRBJ1-1, the V gene TRBV30; D is unresolved. CDR1 is GTSNPN and CDR2 is SVGIG in the germline V gene (reference sequence). Trimming took 3 bases from V and 5 from J, leaving 4 bases between them. The CDR3 loop spans 10 amino acids. The CDR3 DNA follows: TGTGCCTGGAGGCGAACTGAAGCTTTCTTT. Translation gives CAWRRTEAFF.

The rearrangement uses TRBV7-9 and TRBJ2-2, with a tentative D call TRBD2 (5 bases). This CDR3 has 15 residues. Germline V gene data show CDR1 as SEHNR and CDR2 as FQNEAQ (reference sequence). Trimming took off 3 bases at V and 5 bases at J, with 13 bases between the two ends. In DNA form, the CDR3 reads TGTGCCAGCAGCTTCCCTAGCCCTTATACCGGGGAGCTGTTTTTT. Protein: CASSFPSPYTGELFF.